This T cell receptor (beta chain) was documented in a study of blood T cell repertoires in COVID-19. Study context: PBMCs, B-cell-depleted T cells, or T cells were the source of the cDNA or gDNA that made up the material.

Some clones are missing from TCRdb's copy, which holds only in-frame ones; the method was immunoSEQ multiplex PCR. The sample gives about 280,000 clones, more than 75% of which show up once; roughly 8% is in the top ten. Trimming stripped 0 bases from V and 6 bases from J, with 6 bases between. CDR3 length: 13 residues. Looked up from germline, CDR1 is SGHAT and CDR2 is FQNNGV. In its sample, this clone was seen a few times. This sequence originates from a man aged 35 to 55 with active or convalescent COVID-19. The chain joins TRBV11-2 to TRBJ1-5; D is unclear. The sequencing sample was made of peripheral blood. The CDR3 bases are TGTGCCAGCAGCTTAGATGTCAGTCAGCCCCAGCATTTT. Amino acid sequence: CASSLDVSQPQHF. The variable domain in full, completed from reference TRBV11-2 and TRBJ1-5, reads EAGVAQSPRYKIIEKRQSVAFWCNPISGHATLYWYQQILGQGPKLLIQFQNNGVVDDSQLPKDRFSAERLKGVDSTLKIQPAKLEDSAVYLCASSLDVSQPQHFGDGTRLSIL.